A selection of T cell receptor beta chains follows, all from one sample in a study of blood T cell repertoires in COVID-19. Libraries were prepared by immunoSEQ multiplex PCR; TCRdb keeps only in-frame clonotypes and omits some of them. The sample lists approximately 340,000 clones, around 88% occurring once. Specimen: peripheral blood. These TCRs come from a man aged 25-45 years with active or convalescent COVID-19. The CDR3 runs from the conserved cysteine through the conserved F or W. D genes are given only for firm matches. For some rows the clone size is stated as once, few or many, or as a class when expanded; others skip it.

clone size: once; J gene: TRBJ1-4; V gene: TRBV10-3; D gene: TRBD1; CDR3 protein: CAISDWGQGGEKLFF; CDR3 DNA: TGTGCCATCAGTGATTGGGGACAGGGTGGAGAAAAACTGTTTTTT
clone size: NA; J gene: TRBJ1-2; V gene: TRBV27; D gene: TRBD1; CDR3 protein: CASSSDRGRLGYGYTF; CDR3 DNA: TGTGCCAGCAGCTCTGACAGGGGGCGACTCGGCTATGGCTACACCTTC
clone size: NA; J gene: TRBJ2-2; V gene: TRBV13; D gene: TRBD2; CDR3 protein: CASSSLRTSAGTGELFF; CDR3 DNA: TGTGCCAGCAGCTCGCTCAGAACTAGCGCAGGCACCGGGGAGCTGTTTTTT
clone size: once; J gene: TRBJ2-3; V gene: TRBV3-1/TRBV3-2; D gene: NA; CDR3 protein: CASSQEGGPRTDTQYF; CDR3 DNA: TGTGCCAGCAGCCAAGAAGGGGGACCACGCACAGATACGCAGTATTTT
clone size: NA; J gene: TRBJ2-2; V gene: TRBV7-7; D gene: NA; CDR3 protein: CASSYQANTGELFF; CDR3 DNA: TGTGCCAGCAGCTATCAGGCGAACACCGGGGAGCTGTTTTTT
clone size: NA; J gene: TRBJ2-1; V gene: TRBV7-9; D gene: TRBD1; CDR3 protein: CASSLPGQGFNEQFF; CDR3 DNA: TGTGCCAGCAGCCTCCCGGGACAGGGATTTAATGAGCAGTTCTTC
clone size: NA; J gene: TRBJ1-6; V gene: TRBV3-1/TRBV3-2; D gene: NA; CDR3 protein: CASSQGGRYQDSPLHF; CDR3 DNA: TGTGCCAGCAGCCAAGGGGGGAGGTATCAAGATTCACCCCTCCACTTT
clone size: NA; J gene: TRBJ2-7; V gene: TRBV9; D gene: NA; CDR3 protein: CASSVGPGRPRDRDEQYF; CDR3 DNA: TGTGCCAGCAGCGTAGGGCCAGGTAGACCGAGGGATCGCGACGAGCAGTACTTC
clone size: NA; J gene: TRBJ1-1; V gene: TRBV6-5; D gene: TRBD1; CDR3 protein: CASSYGQGAEAFF; CDR3 DNA: TGTGCCAGCAGTTACGGACAGGGCGCTGAAGCTTTCTTT
clone size: NA; J gene: TRBJ1-3; V gene: TRBV7-3; D gene: NA; CDR3 protein: CASSPGIAGNTIYF; CDR3 DNA: TGTGCCAGCAGCCCAGGGATCGCTGGAAACACCATATATTTT
clone size: NA; J gene: TRBJ1-1; V gene: TRBV4-3; D gene: NA; CDR3 protein: CASSQATDSPGAFF; CDR3 DNA: TGCGCCAGCAGCCAAGCGACCGACTCCCCGGGGGCTTTCTTT
clone size: NA; J gene: TRBJ2-1; V gene: TRBV6-9; D gene: NA; CDR3 protein: CAIGQGQFF; CDR3 DNA: TGTGCCATCGGACAAGGGCAGTTCTTC
clone size: NA; J gene: TRBJ1-1; V gene: TRBV7-3; D gene: NA; CDR3 protein: CASSLTGDTEAFF; CDR3 DNA: TGTGCCAGCAGTCTCACAGGTGACACTGAAGCTTTCTTT
clone size: NA; J gene: TRBJ2-7; V gene: TRBV7-2; D gene: TRBD1; CDR3 protein: CASSPFVGTGAYEQYF; CDR3 DNA: TGTGCCAGCAGCCCCTTCGTGGGGACAGGGGCCTACGAGCAGTACTTC
clone size: NA; J gene: TRBJ2-1; V gene: TRBV3-1/TRBV3-2; D gene: TRBD2; CDR3 protein: CASSQLAGSSYNEQFF; CDR3 DNA: TGTGCCAGCAGCCAGTTAGCGGGAAGCTCCTACAATGAGCAGTTCTTC
clone size: once; J gene: TRBJ2-3; V gene: TRBV7-9; D gene: NA; CDR3 protein: CASSLDLSTQYF; CDR3 DNA: TGTGCCAGCAGCTTAGACCTCAGTACGCAGTATTTT
clone size: NA; J gene: TRBJ2-7; V gene: TRBV4-2; D gene: TRBD2; CDR3 protein: CASSQGGSGVQEQYF; CDR3 DNA: TGTGCCAGCAGCCAAGGGGGTAGCGGGGTGCAAGAGCAGTACTTC
clone size: NA; J gene: TRBJ1-6; V gene: TRBV5-4; D gene: TRBD1; CDR3 protein: CASSLGDREGAPLHF; CDR3 DNA: TGTGCCAGCAGCTTGGGGGACAGGGAGGGAGCACCCCTCCACTTT
clone size: NA; J gene: TRBJ1-2; V gene: TRBV29-1; D gene: NA; CDR3 protein: CSVEVGRGNYGYTF; CDR3 DNA: TGCAGCGTTGAAGTTGGGCGGGGGAACTATGGCTACACCTTC
clone size: NA; J gene: TRBJ1-5; V gene: TRBV24-1; D gene: NA; CDR3 protein: CATRFNYSNQPQHF; CDR3 DNA: TGTGCCACCAGATTCAACTATAGCAATCAGCCCCAGCATTTT
clone size: NA; J gene: TRBJ1-2; V gene: TRBV4-2; D gene: NA; CDR3 protein: CASSQENGRANYGYTF; CDR3 DNA: TGTGCCAGCAGCCAAGAGAACGGGAGAGCTAACTATGGCTACACCTTC
clone size: NA; J gene: TRBJ2-2; V gene: TRBV6-2/TRBV6-3; D gene: NA; CDR3 protein: CASSLQDVLTGELFF; CDR3 DNA: TGTGCCAGCAGTCTACAGGATGTTCTTACCGGGGAGCTGTTTTTT
clone size: NA; J gene: TRBJ2-5; V gene: TRBV4-3; D gene: NA; CDR3 protein: CASSQDISAEASKTQYF; CDR3 DNA: TGCGCCAGCAGCCAAGATATATCGGCGGAGGCCTCGAAGACCCAGTACTTC
clone size: NA; J gene: TRBJ1-1; V gene: TRBV5-1; D gene: TRBD1; CDR3 protein: CASSLVLTGGSEAFF; CDR3 DNA: TGCGCCAGCAGCTTGGTCCTGACAGGGGGTAGTGAAGCTTTCTTT
clone size: NA; J gene: TRBJ2-5; V gene: TRBV5-6; D gene: TRBD1; CDR3 protein: CASSFPGTGGETQYF; CDR3 DNA: TGTGCCAGCAGCTTCCCCGGGACAGGGGGGGAGACCCAGTACTTC
clone size: few; J gene: TRBJ2-1; V gene: TRBV7-2; D gene: TRBD2; CDR3 protein: CASSLRGRAGAYNEQFF; CDR3 DNA: TGTGCCAGCAGCCTGCGGGGGAGAGCGGGGGCGTACAATGAGCAGTTCTTC
clone size: NA; J gene: TRBJ1-1; V gene: TRBV12-3/TRBV12-4; D gene: NA; CDR3 protein: CASSLGGDTEAFF; CDR3 DNA: TGTGCCAGCAGTTTGGGAGGGGACACTGAAGCTTTCTTT
clone size: NA; J gene: TRBJ1-2; V gene: TRBV5-4; D gene: NA; CDR3 protein: CASSSIGYGYTF; CDR3 DNA: TGTGCCAGCAGCTCGATCGGGTATGGCTACACCTTC
clone size: NA; J gene: TRBJ1-1; V gene: TRBV7-9; D gene: NA; CDR3 protein: CASSLAPTGNTEAFF; CDR3 DNA: TGTGCCAGCAGCTTAGCCCCCACAGGCAACACTGAAGCTTTCTTT
clone size: NA; J gene: TRBJ1-5; V gene: TRBV28; D gene: TRBD1; CDR3 protein: CASKSGQGARQPQHF; CDR3 DNA: TGTGCCAGCAAATCGGGACAGGGGGCCCGTCAGCCCCAGCATTTT
clone size: NA; J gene: TRBJ2-1; V gene: TRBV19; D gene: NA; CDR3 protein: CASRYASAASEQFF; CDR3 DNA: TGTGCCAGTAGGTACGCTAGCGCGGCTTCTGAGCAGTTCTTC